This T cell receptor beta chain was found in a study of blood T cells in healthy people across ages. Study findings and constraints: Fewer expanded clones and more diversity marked long-lived versus aged donors.

This clonotype was counted between two and nine times. Its antigen remains unknown. V dropped 3 bases and J dropped 0; count of bases not matched to a gene: 2. The CDR3 is made up of 15 amino acids. The V gene's germline CDR1 is SGHTA and CDR2 FQGTGA. Combining a sample-barcoded 5' primer with a J-beta primer mix, a second PCR ran for roughly 7 to 11 cycles. MiXCR, applied by TCRdb to the 5' RACE reads, yields one record per CDR3 protein. Seen here are roughly 410,000 distinct CDR3 sequences, about 55% observed once, and the top ten hold under 60%. The sequence was collected from a man in his 60s in good health. This chain links TRBV7-3 with TRBJ2-3, with TRBD2 matching over 8 bases. Sequencing was done on a sample of blood. The CDR3 reads CASSLTSVSTDTQYF. The CDR3 DNA follows: TGTGCCAGCAGCTTGACTAGCGTTAGCACAGATACGCAGTATTTT.